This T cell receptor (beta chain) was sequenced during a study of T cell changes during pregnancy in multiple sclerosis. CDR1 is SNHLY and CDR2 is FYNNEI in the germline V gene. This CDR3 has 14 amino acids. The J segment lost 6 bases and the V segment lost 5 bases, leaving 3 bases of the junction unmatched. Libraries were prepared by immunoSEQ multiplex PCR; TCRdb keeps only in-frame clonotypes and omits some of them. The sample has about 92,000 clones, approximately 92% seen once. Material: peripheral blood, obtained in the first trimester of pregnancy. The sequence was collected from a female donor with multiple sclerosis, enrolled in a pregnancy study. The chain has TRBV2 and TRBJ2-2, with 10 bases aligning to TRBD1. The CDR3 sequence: CASSWDRGAGELFF. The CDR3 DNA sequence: TGTGCCAGCAGTTGGGACAGGGGAGCCGGGGAGCTGTTTTTT.